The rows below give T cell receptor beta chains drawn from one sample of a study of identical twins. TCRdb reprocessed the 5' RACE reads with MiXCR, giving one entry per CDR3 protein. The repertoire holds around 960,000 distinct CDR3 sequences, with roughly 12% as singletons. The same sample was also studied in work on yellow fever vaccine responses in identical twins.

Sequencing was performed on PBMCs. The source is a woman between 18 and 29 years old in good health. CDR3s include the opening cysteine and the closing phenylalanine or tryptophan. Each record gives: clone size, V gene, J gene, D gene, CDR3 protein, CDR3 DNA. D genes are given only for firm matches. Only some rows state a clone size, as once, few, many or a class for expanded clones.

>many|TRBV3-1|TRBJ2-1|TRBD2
CASSQAGLAGYNEQFF
TGTGCCAGCAGCCAGGCGGGACTAGCGGGCTACAATGAGCAGTTCTTC
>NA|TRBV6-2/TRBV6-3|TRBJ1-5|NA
CASSYSGEGNQPQHF
TGTGCCAGCAGTTACTCGGGCGAGGGAAATCAGCCCCAGCATTTT
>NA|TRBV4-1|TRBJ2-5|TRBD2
CASSLGLAGDSAETQYF
TGCGCCAGCAGCCTGGGACTAGCGGGAGATTCTGCGGAGACCCAGTACTTC
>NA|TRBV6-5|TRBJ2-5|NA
CASSYNGGKEETQYF
TGTGCCAGCAGTTACAACGGCGGCAAGGAAGAGACCCAGTACTTC
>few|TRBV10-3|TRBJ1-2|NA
CAISESGFGSLDTGYTF
TGTGCCATCAGTGAGTCCGGTTTTGGCTCGCTGGATACCGGCTACACCTTC
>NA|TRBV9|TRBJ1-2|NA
CASSVGSPWGYTF
TGTGCCAGCAGCGTAGGCTCCCCCTGGGGCTACACCTTC
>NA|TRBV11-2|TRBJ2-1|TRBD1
CASSLWPPVDRGQYNEQFF
TGTGCCAGCAGCTTATGGCCCCCTGTAGACAGGGGGCAATACAATGAGCAGTTCTTC
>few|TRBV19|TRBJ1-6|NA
CASRSEGLSPLHF
TGTGCCAGTAGGAGTGAGGGCCTGTCACCCCTCCACTTT
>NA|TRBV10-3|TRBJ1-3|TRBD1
CAITETGPGNTIYF
TGTGCCATCACCGAGACAGGGCCTGGAAACACCATATATTTT
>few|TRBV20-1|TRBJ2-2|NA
CSARDLTTGELFF
TGCAGTGCTAGAGATCTGACAACCGGGGAGCTGTTTTTT
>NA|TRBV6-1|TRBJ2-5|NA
CASSEMLGAQETQYF
TGTGCCAGCAGTGAAATGCTTGGGGCCCAAGAGACCCAGTACTTC
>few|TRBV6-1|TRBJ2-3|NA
CASRESSSTDTQYF
TGTGCCAGCAGGGAAAGTTCTAGCACAGATACGCAGTATTTT
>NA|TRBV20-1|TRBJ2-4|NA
CSAPGGHIQYF
TGCAGTGCCCCGGGTGGGCACATTCAGTACTTC
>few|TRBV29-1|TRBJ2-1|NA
CSVGGGAFSYNEQFF
TGCAGCGTCGGAGGGGGAGCGTTTTCCTACAATGAGCAGTTCTTC
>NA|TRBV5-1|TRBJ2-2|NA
CASSLRPENTGELFF
TGCGCCAGCAGCTTGCGTCCCGAGAACACCGGGGAGCTGTTTTTT
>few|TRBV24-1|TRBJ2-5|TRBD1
CATSDPNGQDQETQYF
TGTGCCACCAGTGATCCAAACGGACAGGATCAAGAGACCCAGTACTTC
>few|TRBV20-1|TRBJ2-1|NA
CSARDRGFGEQFF
TGCAGTGCTAGGGACCGGGGCTTCGGTGAGCAGTTCTTC
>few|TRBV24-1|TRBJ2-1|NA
CATSVPWKNEQFF
TGTGCCACCAGTGTCCCTTGGAAGAATGAGCAGTTCTTC
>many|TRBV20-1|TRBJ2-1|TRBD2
CSARPSGRGWNEQFF
TGCAGTGCTAGACCTAGCGGGAGAGGGTGGAATGAGCAGTTCTTC
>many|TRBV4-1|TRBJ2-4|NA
CASSRTADFSKNIQYF
TGCGCCAGCAGTCGAACAGCGGATTTTTCCAAAAACATTCAGTACTTC
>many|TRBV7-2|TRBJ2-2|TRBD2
CASSFLSRLAGSGELFF
TGTGCCAGCAGCTTTTTGTCTAGACTAGCGGGGTCCGGGGAGCTGTTTTTT
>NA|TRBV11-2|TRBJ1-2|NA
CASSLPGMYGYTF
TGTGCCAGCAGCTTACCAGGGATGTATGGCTACACCTTC
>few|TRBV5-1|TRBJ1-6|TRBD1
CASSLTNTGTGFPSPLHF
TGCGCCAGCAGCCTAACCAACACCGGGACAGGGTTTCCCTCACCCCTCCACTTT
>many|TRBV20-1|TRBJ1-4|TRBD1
CSATPLAGQGNEKLFF
TGCAGTGCTACCCCGTTAGCGGGACAGGGGAATGAAAAACTGTTTTTT
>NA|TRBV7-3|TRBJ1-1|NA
CASSRPPYNLRDTEAFF
TGTGCCAGCAGCCGCCCTCCCTACAATCTCCGGGACACTGAAGCTTTCTTT
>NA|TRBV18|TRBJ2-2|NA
CASSPREGGELFF
TGTGCCAGCTCACCACGCGAAGGCGGGGAGCTGTTTTTT
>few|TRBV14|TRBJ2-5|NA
CASSQDGRTGETQYF
TGTGCCAGCAGCCAGGACGGCCGAACGGGGGAGACCCAGTACTTC
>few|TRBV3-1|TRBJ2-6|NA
CASSQDYGVIGANVLTF
TGTGCCAGCAGCCAAGATTACGGGGTGATTGGGGCCAACGTCCTGACTTTC
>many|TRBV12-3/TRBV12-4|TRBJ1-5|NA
CASSDMQGPQHF
TGTGCCAGCAGTGATATGCAGGGGCCCCAGCATTTT
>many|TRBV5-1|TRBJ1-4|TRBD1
CASSPGQANEKLFF
TGCGCCAGCAGCCCGGGACAGGCTAATGAAAAACTGTTTTTT
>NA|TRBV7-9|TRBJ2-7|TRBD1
CASSLAARGYYEQYF
TGTGCCAGCAGCTTAGCAGCCAGGGGGTATTACGAGCAGTACTTC
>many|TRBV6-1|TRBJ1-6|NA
CASSQGLPWGSSPLHF
TGTGCCAGCAGTCAGGGGCTCCCATGGGGGAGTTCACCCCTCCACTTT
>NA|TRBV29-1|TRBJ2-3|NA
CSVDQGSTDTQYF
TGCAGCGTGGATCAGGGGAGCACAGATACGCAGTATTTT
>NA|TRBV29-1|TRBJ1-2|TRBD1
CSVGQGEITNYGYTF
TGCAGCGTGGGACAGGGGGAAATAACTAACTATGGCTACACCTTC
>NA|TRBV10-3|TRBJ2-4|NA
CAISEGGLAKNIQYF
TGTGCCATCAGTGAGGGGGGGCTAGCCAAAAACATTCAGTACTTC
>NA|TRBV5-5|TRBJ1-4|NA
CASSLAPAGRNEKLFF
TGTGCCAGCAGCTTGGCCCCCGCGGGCCGTAATGAAAAACTGTTTTTT
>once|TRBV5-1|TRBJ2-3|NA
CASSEQFIDRPGTDTQYF
TGCGCCAGCAGCGAGCAGTTTATAGATCGCCCCGGCACAGATACGCAGTATTTT
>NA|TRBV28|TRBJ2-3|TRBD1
CASRGQGATPDTQYF
TGTGCCAGCAGGGGGCAGGGGGCCACCCCAGATACGCAGTATTTT
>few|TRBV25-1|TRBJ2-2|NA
CASSDGPNTGELFF
TGTGCCAGCAGTGACGGGCCGAACACCGGGGAGCTGTTTTTT
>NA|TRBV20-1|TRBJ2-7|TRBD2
CSASLRPSGRSYEQYF
TGCAGTGCTAGCCTCAGACCCAGCGGGAGAAGCTACGAGCAGTACTTC
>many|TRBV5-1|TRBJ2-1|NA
CASSLRPEGNEQFF
TGCGCCAGCAGCTTACGGCCTGAGGGGAATGAGCAGTTCTTC
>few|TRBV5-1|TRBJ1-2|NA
CASSPKTTDYGYTF
TGCGCCAGCAGCCCCAAAACGACAGACTATGGCTACACCTTC
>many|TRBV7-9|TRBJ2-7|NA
CASSLGVGGEQYF
TGTGCCAGCAGCTTAGGGGTGGGTGGCGAGCAGTACTTC
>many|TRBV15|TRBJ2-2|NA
CATSRVGYTGELFF
TGTGCCACCAGCAGAGTGGGGTACACCGGGGAGCTGTTTTTT
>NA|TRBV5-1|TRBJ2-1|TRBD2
CASTLGLAVGREQFF
TGCGCCAGCACCCTTGGACTAGCTGTTGGTCGAGAGCAGTTCTTC